The clone carrying this T cell receptor beta chain was recorded once. One end of the junction is discordant with germline, which a read error may explain. Germline-derived CDR1 and CDR2 are MNHEY and SVGAGI. CDR3 length equals 15 residues. The sample belongs to a study of blood T cell repertoires in COVID-19. Study-level background: Some COVID-19 samples were acute and others convalescent; all came from the United States, Italy and Spain. Sources were T cells, B-cell-depleted T cells, or PBMCs; the material itself was cDNA or gDNA.

In the original analysis: Estimates of nucleated cell counts were drawn from the amplification of reference gene primers. Sequencing was performed with immunoSEQ multiplex PCR; in TCRdb, only in-frame clones are kept and a portion is missing. Clone size and the V and J calls come from that table; the DNA yielded D and trimming. The repertoire holds about half a million clones, with approximately 85% as singletons. Specimen: peripheral blood. The clonotype was recovered from a human donor in a cohort sampled during active COVID-19. This chain uses TRBV6-5 with TRBJ2-5; tentative D call: TRBD1 (6 bases). The CDR3 is CASSNSPPDFRGQYF. In DNA form, the CDR3 reads TGTGCCAGCAGTAACTCTCCTCCGGACTTCAGGGGACAGTACTTC.